This T cell receptor (beta chain) was sequenced for a study of cytomegalovirus exposure and HLA in healthy donors. At the time of sampling, donors were nominally healthy, though unrecorded immune exposures were likely. PCR was performed using 60 Vbeta and 13 Jbeta primers. Only in-frame clones appear in the TCRdb table, and some are missing; sequencing was by immunoSEQ multiplex PCR. The sample features approximately 150,000 clones, with about 1.7% in its top ten. Study conclusions and caveats: More than 15,000 TCR beta sequences were associated with HLA alleles at 0.05 false discovery rate in a later analysis. The productive fraction for most TCR beta V segments was about 87% or about 30% in an earlier analysis. The study dropped some indistinguishable V segments, TRBV6-2 and TRBV6-3 among them.

A note on this clone: Antigen specificity is unknown.

This CDR3 comprises 15 residues. Germline V gene lookup returns CDR1 MNHEY and CDR2 SMNVEV (reference sequence). The TCR comes from a woman between 45 and 60 years old in good health and CMV-seronegative. This chain links TRBV27 with TRBJ2-5, with TRBD1 identical over 9 bases. The last part of the DNA fits TRBJ2-7 better; the J call may be wrong. Sequencing was carried out using PBMCs. CDR3 bases: TGTGCCAGCAGTTTGGGGAACAGGGGGCTCTACGAGCAGTACTTC. It translates to CASSLGNRGLYEQYF.